This T cell receptor (beta chain) was recovered during a study of shared clonotypes between healthy human individuals. This clone occurred a few times. The repertoire was sequenced with immunoSEQ multiplex PCR; TCRdb's copy has only in-frame clones and lacks some. The sample contains 520,000 or so clones, 79% of which appear only once. Unmatched junction bases numbered 4, after V lost 5 bases and J lost 4 bases. The CDR3 totals 15 residues. CDR1 MNHEY and CDR2 SMNVEV come from the germline V gene (reference sequence). The source of this sequence is a woman in her thirties or forties in good health. Some clones in this sample may be carry-over from other donors' samples. The chain links TRBV27 to TRBJ2-5, with 13 bases that match TRBD2. The sample was PBMCs. The DNA for the CDR3 is TGTGCCAGCAGTACCGGACTAGCGGGAGTAGAGACCCAGTACTTC. Amino acid sequence: CASSTGLAGVETQYF.